The present entry profiles one T cell receptor beta chain with its context. The antigen remains unidentified. The source of the sample is a study of cytomegalovirus exposure and HLA in healthy donors. The study, taken as a whole, reports: In vitro testing confirmed a few CMV-associated chains as specific for CMV antigens. Listed as cytomegalovirus-associated were around 160 TCR beta chains. According to a later analysis, TCR clusters from the first cohort tended to co-occur in the roughly 110 validation repertoires.

Sequenced by immunoSEQ multiplex PCR; TCRdb stores in-frame clones only, minus some. The top ten hold about 0.8% of the sample, which has roughly 300,000 clones, roughly 88% seen once. The trim removed 6 bases at V and 8 bases at J, leaving 14 bases unmatched. CDR3 size: 16 residues. Germline CDR1 is MDHEN and CDR2 is SYDVKM. The sequence was collected from a woman between 18 and 30 years old in good health and CMV-seronegative. The rearrangement links TRBV28 to TRBJ1-2; 11 bases align to TRBD1. Material: PBMCs. This CDR3 is CASSSGTGGYARGYTF. As DNA, the CDR3 is TGTGCCAGCAGCTCAGGGACAGGGGGATACGCCCGGGGCTACACCTTC.